The 29 T cell receptor beta chains reported below all come from one sample, sequenced in a study of pediatric ulcerative colitis. Profiled with immunoSEQ multiplex PCR; TCRdb holds only in-frame clones, not every one. The sample lists 65,000 or so clones; roughly 90% were seen once. Sequencing was performed on blood. All receptors derive from a boy younger than 18 with severe ulcerative colitis.

The table lists this clone with a count of one. The rearrangement uses TRBV6-1 and TRBJ2-5; D uncertain. V shed 5 bases and J shed 0 bases, with 7 bases lying between them. Germline CDR1 and CDR2: MNHNS and SASEGT. This CDR3 has 13 amino acids. The CDR3 region has the DNA TGTGCCAGCAGTTTATTGTACCAAGAGACCCAGTACTTC. Amino acids: CASSLLYQETQYF.

The V and J genes are TRBV9 and TRBJ2-1, with 13 bases that match TRBD2. Germline V gives CDR1 SGDLS, CDR2 YYNGEE. Trimming removed 2 bases from V and 4 bases from J; junction bases left unmatched: 0. The CDR3 has 15 amino acids. CDR3 protein: CASSVGLAGYNEQFF. The CDR3 DNA sequence: TGTGCCAGCAGCGTGGGACTAGCGGGATACAATGAGCAGTTCTTC.

The J gene is TRBJ2-2, the V gene TRBV7-3; 9 nucleotides agree with TRBD1. V shed 5 bases, J shed 4 bases, and the junction held 5 bases outside the gene matches. The CDR3 loop spans 15 amino acids. The germline gives CDR1 SGHTA, CDR2 FQGTGA. CDR3 protein: CASSLTGGSTGELFF. CDR3 DNA sequence: TGTGCCAGCAGCCTCACAGGGGGCAGCACCGGGGAGCTGTTTTTT.

The rearrangement uses TRBV4-2 and TRBJ2-7; 7 bases agree with TRBD2. This CDR3 region has 16 residues. The V gene's germline CDR1 is LGHNA and CDR2 YNFKEQ. The V segment lost 0 bases and the J segment 0 bases; nucleotides outside the gene matches: 5. The CDR3 region is CASSQDPLAVSYEQYF. The CDR3 bases are TGTGCCAGCAGCCAAGATCCCCTAGCGGTCTCCTACGAGCAGTACTTC.

The chain joins TRBV9 to TRBJ2-1; TRBD2 agrees at 12 bases. Trimming cost V 6 bases and J 6 bases; bases outside gene matches: 7. This CDR3 has 15 amino acids. Germline loops: CDR1 SGDLS, CDR2 YYNGEE. CDR3 coding DNA: TGTGCCAGCACCGATGGGACTAGCGGGCGCAATGAGCAGTTCTTC. Translation: CASTDGTSGRNEQFF. The entire variable domain, with the rest obtained from reference TRBV9 and TRBJ2-1, is as follows: DSGVTQTPKHLITATGQRVTLRCSPRSGDLSVYWYQQSLDQGLQFLIQYYNGEERAKGNILERFSAQQFPDLHSELNLSSLELGDSALYFCASTDGTSGRNEQFFGPGTRLTVL.

V usage is TRBV7-9 and J usage is TRBJ2-7; TRBD2 might be the D (5 bases). Germline values: CDR1 SEHNR, CDR2 FQNEAQ (reference sequence). Trimming pared 5 bases from V and 4 bases from J, leaving 9 bases between. CDR3 length: 12 amino acids. The CDR3 nucleotides read TGTGCCAGCAGCGGGAGTGGGTACGAGCAGTACTTC. Residues: CASSGSGYEQYF.

The rearrangement links TRBV25-1 to TRBJ1-1; TRBD1 matches 10 bases. V lost 1 base, J lost 7 bases, and 6 bases stayed unmatched. CDR3 length: 15 amino acids. Germline assignment: CDR1 MGHDK and CDR2 SYGVNS. This CDR3 reads CASSEFGDRGHEAFF. CDR3 nucleotide sequence: TGTGCCAGCAGTGAATTCGGAGACAGGGGGCATGAAGCTTTCTTT.

The J gene is TRBJ1-2, the V gene TRBV16, with a possible D match to TRBD1 (5 bases). Deletions cut 1 base from V and 8 bases from J, with 14 bases between. This CDR3 is built from 14 residues. CDR1 and CDR2 from the germline V gene are KGHSY and FQNENV. CDR3 protein: CASSQFGGESGYTF. The CDR3 bases are TGTGCCAGCAGCCAATTTGGGGGGGAGAGCGGCTACACCTTC.

The chain uses TRBV19 and TRBJ2-7, with D uncertain. The germline V gene encodes CDR1 LNHDA and CDR2 SQIVND (reference sequence). Trimming took off 3 bases at V and 3 bases at J, with 24 bases between the two ends. This CDR3 is 18 amino acids long. This CDR3 reads CASSMRSQYPILGYEQYF. The CDR3 region has the DNA TGTGCCAGTAGTATGAGAAGCCAGTATCCGATTTTGGGCTACGAGCAGTACTTC.

The table lists this clone with a count of one. The chain couples TRBV11-3 to TRBJ2-1, with TRBD2 matching 12 bases. Germline CDR1 is SGHNT and CDR2 is YENEEA. Trimming took 5 bases from V and 6 from J; bases not matched to a gene: 11. This CDR3 has 17 amino acids. In DNA form, the CDR3 reads TGTGCCAGCAGCCCATTTGGACTAGCGGGGACCCGCAATGAGCAGTTCTTC. Translated, it gives CASSPFGLAGTRNEQFF.

The V and J genes are TRBV19 and TRBJ1-1; 7 positions agree with TRBD1. CDR1 and CDR2 (germline): LNHDA, SQIVND (reference sequence). CDR3 length: 15 amino acids. The trim removed 1 base at V and 1 base at J, leaving 3 bases unmatched. The CDR3 loop is CASSIGSGGNTEAFF. In DNA form, the CDR3 reads TGTGCCAGTAGTATAGGTTCAGGGGGGAACACTGAAGCTTTCTTT.

The chain is built from TRBV6-5 and TRBJ1-2, with 7 bases aligning to TRBD1. V gave up 2 bases and J gave up 0 bases; unmatched junction bases: 6. CDR1 is MNHEY and CDR2 is SVGAGI in the germline V gene. This CDR3 is 16 amino acids long. CDR3 bases: TGTGCCAGCAGTTACACAACGACAGGGACTAACTATGGCTACACCTTC. It encodes CASSYTTTGTNYGYTF.

The chain joins TRBV4-2 to TRBJ1-1; a possible D gene is TRBD1 (6 bases). V lost 4 bases and J 1 base, leaving 13 bases between the germline ends. Germline lookup yields CDR1 LGHNA and CDR2 YNFKEQ. The CDR3 length is 15 residues. The CDR3 loop is CASSLLIQGNTEAFF. CDR3 coding DNA: TGTGCCAGCAGCCTACTGATACAGGGGAACACTGAAGCTTTCTTT.

This chain uses TRBV14 with TRBJ2-2; D not certain. The length of the CDR3 is 16 residues. Germline CDR1 and CDR2: SGHDN and FVKESK. The V end lost 1 base, the J end lost 2 bases, and 11 bases lay between the germline ends. The CDR3 DNA sequence: TGTGCCAGCAGCCAAGTTTGGCAGATTAACACCGGGGAGCTGTTTTTT. This gives the protein CASSQVWQINTGELFF.

This CDR3 reads CSVFSYPTANTEAFF. CDR3 DNA sequence: TGCAGCGTTTTTTCCTACCCAACAGCGAACACTGAAGCTTTCTTT. The chain carries TRBV29-1 and TRBJ1-1, with D unclear. The CDR3 contains 15 residues. Germline values: CDR1 SQVTM, CDR2 ANQGSEA. V was cut by 5 bases and J by 1 base, with 17 bases left in between.

The genes are TRBV5-5 and TRBJ2-7; D may be TRBD2 (6 bases). CDR1 is SGHKS, CDR2 YYEKEE, per germline (reference sequence). V dropped 0 bases and J dropped 1 base, with 14 bases sitting between them. The CDR3 totals 16 residues. CDR3 in amino acids: CASSLDGSDRSYEQYF. CDR3 nucleotides: TGTGCCAGCAGCTTGGACGGGAGCGATCGGTCCTACGAGCAGTACTTC.

This clone has a single count. The chain carries TRBV7-9 and TRBJ1-4, with D perhaps matching TRBD1 (5 bases). Germline CDR1 and CDR2: SEHNR and FQNEAQ (reference sequence). Trimming removed 2 bases at V and 3 bases at J, with 10 bases between. The CDR3 has 15 residues. CDR3: CASSLSGPANEKLFF. The CDR3, as DNA: TGTGCCAGCAGCTTATCAGGGCCCGCTAATGAAAAACTGTTTTTT. The variable domain in full, completed from reference TRBV7-9 and TRBJ1-4, reads DTGVSQNPRHKITKRGQNVTFRCDPISEHNRLYWYRQTLGQGPEFLTYFQNEAQLEKSRLLSDRFSAERPKGSFSTLEIQRTEQGDSAMYLCASSLSGPANEKLFFGSGTQLSVL.

The chain joins TRBV6-5 to TRBJ2-5; D is unclear. The CDR3 runs to 14 residues. Trimming took off 6 bases at V and 0 bases at J, with 11 bases between the two ends. Germline V gene data show CDR1 as MNHEY and CDR2 as SVGAGI. For the CDR3, the DNA is TGTGCCAGCAGCCCTGACATCTACCAAGAGACCCAGTACTTC. This encodes CASSPDIYQETQYF.

The chain carries TRBV7-9 and TRBJ1-1; no clear D gene. V shed 3 bases and J shed 1 base, with 15 bases lying between them. The CDR3 is 16 residues long. The germline CDR1 and CDR2 sequences are SEHNR and FQNEAQ (reference sequence). As DNA, the CDR3 is TGTGCCAGCAGCTTTTACCCGACAACCCCGAACACTGAAGCTTTCTTT. It codes for CASSFYPTTPNTEAFF.

The chain is built from TRBV29-1 and TRBJ2-1; D uncertain. The V and J ends lost 0 bases and 0 bases respectively, with 12 bases between them. The germline V gene encodes CDR1 SQVTM and CDR2 ANQGSEA. The CDR3 sequence is 16 residues long. CDR3 protein: CSVEEGFSSSYNEQFF. CDR3 nucleotides: TGCAGCGTTGAAGAAGGGTTCTCCAGCTCCTACAATGAGCAGTTCTTC.

There are a few counts of this clone. The rearrangement uses TRBV7-9 and TRBJ1-5; TRBD1 agrees at 7 bases. The CDR3 has 14 amino acids. Germline V gene data show CDR1 as SEHNR and CDR2 as FQNEAQ (reference sequence). J lost 5 bases, V lost 5 bases, and 6 bases had no gene match. The CDR3 DNA follows: TGTGCCAGCAGCCCTACCGGGACAGATCAGCCCCAGCATTTT. This sequence encodes CASSPTGTDQPQHF.

V gene TRBV6-5 combines with J gene TRBJ1-3; D possibly corresponds to TRBD1 (5 bases). The CDR3 totals 13 residues. Trimming stripped 6 bases from V and 8 bases from J, with 14 bases between. Germline CDR1 is MNHEY and CDR2 is SVGAGI. The CDR3 bases are TGTGCCAGCAGCCGTCGGGGGGACGACACCATATATTTT. This encodes CASSRRGDDTIYF.

The chain links TRBV30 to TRBJ2-1; no definite D call. The CDR3 has 13 residues. Germline CDR1 reads GTSNPN; CDR2 reads SVGIG (reference sequence). The germline V and J ends were trimmed by 3 bases and 2 bases, with 8 bases remaining between them. The CDR3 nucleotides are TGTGCCTGGAGGGGGAAGGCCTACAATGAGCAGTTCTTC. Translating it yields CAWRGKAYNEQFF.

V gene TRBV10-3 combines with J gene TRBJ2-7; no clear D. Germline V CDR1 and CDR2: ENHRY, SYGVKD. This CDR3 region has 11 residues. V lost 6 bases to trimming and J lost 1 base, with 4 bases between them. DNA of the CDR3: TGTGCCATCAGCCCTTCCTACGAGCAGTACTTC. Translated: CAISPSYEQYF.

The chain carries TRBV7-6 and TRBJ1-2; 9 nucleotides align to TRBD1. The J segment lost 0 bases and the V segment lost 5 bases, leaving 10 bases of the junction unmatched. The length of the CDR3 is 17 residues. Germline V gives CDR1 SGHVS, CDR2 FNYEAQ. The DNA for the CDR3 is TGTGCCAGCAGCCCCAGCTCGGACAGGGGTACTAACTATGGCTACACCTTC. This encodes CASSPSSDRGTNYGYTF.

The chain carries TRBV10-2 and TRBJ1-5, with a tentative D call TRBD1 (6 bases). Trimming shortened V by 3 bases and J by 3 bases, and 9 bases separated the two germline ends. The CDR3 is 14 amino acids. CDR1 is WSHSY, CDR2 SAAADI, per germline. CDR3 sequence (DNA): TGCGCCAGCAGTGAACAGGGAAACAATCAGCCCCAGCATTTT. Amino acids: CASSEQGNNQPQHF.

The chain employs TRBV15 and TRBJ1-5; perhaps TRBD1 as D (6 bases). This CDR3 contains 18 residues. The V and J ends lost 0 bases and 0 bases respectively, with 15 bases between them. Germline V gene sequence: CDR1 LNHNV, CDR2 YYDKDF (reference sequence). This CDR3 reads CATSRDTSRGLSNQPQHF. CDR3 DNA: TGTGCCACCAGCAGAGATACCTCCAGGGGCCTTAGCAATCAGCCCCAGCATTTT.

The chain couples TRBV19 to TRBJ2-5, with 8 bases identical to TRBD1. This CDR3 comprises 16 residues. V was pared by 4 bases and J by 1 base, with 8 bases of the junction left unmatched. The germline CDR1 and CDR2 sequences are LNHDA and SQIVND (reference sequence). The CDR3 DNA sequence: TGTGCCAGTAGTAAACCGGGACAGGCCCTCCAAGAGACCCAGTACTTC. Its protein product is CASSKPGQALQETQYF.

This sequence joins TRBV7-9 and TRBJ1-5, with D possibly TRBD1 on 6 matching bases. The V and J ends lost 4 bases and 5 bases respectively, with 12 bases between them. The CDR3 sequence is 14 residues long. The V gene's germline CDR1 is SEHNR and CDR2 FQNEAQ (reference sequence). The CDR3 loop is CASSYGTFDQPQHF. Written as DNA, the CDR3 is TGTGCCAGCAGCTACGGGACATTTGATCAGCCCCAGCATTTT.